This T cell receptor (beta chain) was profiled in a study of blood T cell repertoires in COVID-19. Study at large: COVID-19 samples collected from the United States, Italy and Spain covered acute and convalescent phases.

The CDR3 loop spans 15 amino acids. V lost 4 bases and J lost 6, with 17 bases in between. The germline CDR1 and CDR2 sequences are KGHSH and LQKENI. In the original workflow: Estimation of nucleated cell counts relied on the amplification of reference gene primers. Only in-frame clones appear in the TCRdb table, and some are missing; sequencing was by immunoSEQ multiplex PCR. V, J and clone size derive from that table, while D and trimming were established from the DNA sequence. Of 150,000 or so clones listed, around 85% are singletons. Sequenced: peripheral blood. V usage is TRBV18 and J usage is TRBJ2-3, with a possible D match to TRBD1 (7 bases). The sequence derives from a woman in her sixties or seventies with acute or convalescent COVID-19. The CDR3 DNA reads TGTGCCAGCTCACGGGGGACAGTGGGACTGGATACGCAGTATTTT. It yields the protein CASSRGTVGLDTQYF.